Below, 14 T cell receptor beta chains from the same sample are listed, as sequenced in a study of blood T cell repertoires in COVID-19. TCRdb's copy holds only in-frame clones and misses some; the assay was immunoSEQ multiplex PCR. Here the sample spans 200,000 to 250,000 clones, around 83% being singletons. Sequenced sample: peripheral blood. The receptors derive from a woman between 35 and 50 years old who had recovered from COVID-19.

This sequence joins TRBV12-3 or TRBV12-4 and TRBJ2-3; D uncertain. V gave up 5 bases and J gave up 1 base, with 7 bases separating them. There are 13 residues in the CDR3. As DNA, the CDR3 is TGTGCCAGCAGTCTGGCCCGCACAGATACGCAGTATTTT. It is translated as CASSLARTDTQYF.

The rearrangement joins TRBV3-1 (or the pseudogene TRBV3-2) to TRBJ1-6; 9 bases line up with TRBD1. V lost 1 base, J lost 8 bases, and 0 bases stayed unmatched. Germline V gene lookup returns CDR1 LGHDT and CDR2 YNNKEL (reference sequence). This CDR3 comprises 14 residues. The DNA of the CDR3 is TGTGCCAGCAGCCAAGGACAGGGGGATTCACCCCTCCACTTT. Translation gives CASSQGQGDSPLHF.

This chain connects TRBV5-1 to TRBJ2-7, with D tentatively TRBD1 (5 bases). V lost 4 bases and J 1 base, leaving 9 bases between the germline ends. Germline V gives CDR1 SGHRS, CDR2 YFSETQ. The CDR3 totals 13 residues. The CDR3 DNA follows: TGCGCCAGCAGCCCCCAGGGTTCCTACGAGCAGTACTTC. Translated, it gives CASSPQGSYEQYF.

V is TRBV18 and J is TRBJ1-1; the D gene is possibly TRBD1 (5 bases). Trimming took off 4 bases at V and 1 base at J, with 10 bases between the two ends. This CDR3 is built from 14 residues. Germline lookup yields CDR1 KGHSH and CDR2 LQKENI. This CDR3 reads CASSQQAENTEAFF. The CDR3 bases are TGTGCCAGCTCACAACAGGCAGAGAACACTGAAGCTTTCTTT. The entire variable domain, with the rest obtained from reference TRBV18 and TRBJ1-1, is as follows: NAGVMQNPRHLVRRRGQEARLRCSPMKGHSHVYWYRQLPEEGLKFMVYLQKENIIDESGMPKERFSAEFPKEGPSILRIQQVVRGDSAAYFCASSQQAENTEAFFGQGTRLTVV.

This clone appeared a single time. The CDR3 loop reads CASSHIGSQYGYTF. As DNA, the CDR3 is TGTGCCAGCAGCCATATCGGGTCGCAGTATGGCTACACCTTC. This chain joins TRBV14 and TRBJ1-2; D is ambiguous. Looked up from germline, CDR1 is SGHDN and CDR2 is FVKESK. The CDR3 has 14 residues. With 3 bases removed from V and 5 bases from J, the gap between germline ends came to 13 bases.

The chain combines TRBV11-2 with TRBJ2-3; 10 bases agree with TRBD1. Germline CDR1 reads SGHAT; CDR2 reads FQNNGV. V shed 1 base, J shed 2 bases, and the junction held 6 bases outside the gene matches. The CDR3 totals 17 residues. The DNA of the CDR3 is TGTGCCAGCAGCTTAGGGCCCGGGACAGGGGACACAGATACGCAGTATTTT. As protein: CASSLGPGTGDTDTQYF.

This rearrangement joins TRBV29-1 to TRBJ2-2; weak D call: TRBD1 (6 bases). The germline gives CDR1 SQVTM, CDR2 ANQGSEA. Trimming left V 0 bases short and J 3 bases short, with 11 bases between. This CDR3 is 15 amino acids long. The CDR3 DNA sequence: TGCAGCGTTGAAGATTCACAGGGAGACACCGGGGAGCTGTTTTTT. Translated, it gives CSVEDSQGDTGELFF.

The chain recombines TRBV7-9 with TRBJ2-1; 9 positions agree with TRBD2. Germline V gene lookup returns CDR1 SEHNR and CDR2 FQNEAQ (reference sequence). Losses at the gene ends were 5 bases for V and 4 bases for J; bases not matched to a gene: 12. This CDR3 region has 17 residues. The CDR3 nucleotides are TGTGCCAGCAGCCCTGATCTTGGGCTAGCGGGGTACAATGAGCAGTTCTTC. Encoded protein: CASSPDLGLAGYNEQFF.

CDR3 region: CASSMIAGGSETQYF. CDR3 sequence (DNA): TGTGCCAGTAGTATGATAGCGGGGGGGTCGGAGACCCAGTACTTC. This sequence joins TRBV19 and TRBJ2-5, with 11 positions matching TRBD2. The CDR3 loop spans 15 amino acids. The germline V gene encodes CDR1 LNHDA and CDR2 SQIVND (reference sequence). V shed 3 bases, J shed 5 bases, and the junction held 5 bases outside the gene matches. The full variable domain, in which reference TRBV19 and TRBJ2-5 provide the parts outside the CDR3, is DGGITQSPKYLFRKEGQNVTLSCEQNLNHDAMYWYRQDPGQGLRLIYYSQIVNDFQKGDIAEGYSVSREKKESFPLTVTSAQKNPTAFYLCASSMIAGGSETQYFGPGTRLLVL.

This chain joins TRBV5-4 and TRBJ2-5; TRBD1 matches 7 bases. V lost 4 bases, J lost 0 bases, and 6 bases stayed unmatched. This CDR3 has 15 amino acids. Germline-derived CDR1 and CDR2 are SGHNT and YYREEE (reference sequence). The CDR3 region is CASSLKTGNQETQYF. The DNA of the CDR3 is TGTGCCAGCAGCCTTAAGACAGGGAACCAAGAGACCCAGTACTTC.

The J gene is TRBJ1-6, the V gene TRBV7-2, with D possibly being TRBD1 (5 bases). The V end lost 4 bases, the J end lost 0 bases, and 10 bases lay between the germline ends. Germline V gene data show CDR1 as SGHTA and CDR2 as FQGNSA. This CDR3 spans 16 amino acids. Here the CDR3 reads CASSSRQSSYNSPLHF. The CDR3 nucleotides are TGTGCCAGCAGCTCCCGACAGAGCTCCTATAATTCACCCCTCCACTTT. Looking up the rest from reference TRBV7-2 and TRBJ1-6 gives the full variable domain: GAGVSQSPSNKVTEKGKDVELRCDPISGHTALYWYRQSLGQGLEFLIYFQGNSAPDKSGLPSDRFSAERTGGSVSTLTIQRTQQEDSAVYLCASSSRQSSYNSPLHFGNGTRLTVT.

The chain is built from TRBV11-3 and TRBJ2-5; 8 bases are shared with TRBD2. J lost 2 bases, V lost 2 bases, and 13 bases had no gene match. CDR1 and CDR2 (germline): SGHNT, YENEEA. CDR3 length: 18 residues. CDR3 sequence reads: CASSLWGAGGALQETQYF. The CDR3 DNA reads TGTGCCAGCAGCTTATGGGGAGCCGGGGGGGCCCTACAAGAGACCCAGTACTTC.

The chain couples TRBV4-2 to TRBJ1-4, with a tentative D call TRBD1 (6 bases). V was clipped by 1 base and J by 8 bases, with 14 bases between them. The CDR3 has 15 amino acids. CDR1 LGHNA and CDR2 YNFKEQ come from the germline V gene. CDR3 protein: CASSQGEGVWEKLFF. CDR3 nucleotides: TGTGCCAGCAGCCAAGGGGAGGGGGTTTGGGAAAAACTGTTTTTT.

J is TRBJ2-7 and V is TRBV30; no definite D call. Germline V gene lookup returns CDR1 GTSNPN and CDR2 SVGIG (reference sequence). The CDR3 has 13 amino acids. V was shortened by 4 bases and J by 4 bases, with 14 bases between the two germline ends. The CDR3 loop is CAWTPENGYEQYF. The CDR3 nucleotides read TGTGCCTGGACACCGGAGAACGGATACGAGCAGTACTTC.